The next 32 T cell receptor beta chains were all read from a single sample in a study of T cell clonality in common variable immunodeficiency. Sequencing was performed with immunoSEQ multiplex PCR; in TCRdb, only in-frame clones are kept and a portion is missing. Listed for the sample are about 52,000 clones, none seen a single time. Sequenced material: peripheral blood mononuclear cells. The receptor source for this set is a person aged 18-70 years in good health.

The sample holds many counts of this clone. The read is 3 residues too short to cover the CDR3 end, so that end is filled in from the germline J gene. The V call is TRBV30, the J call TRBJ2-7, with D possibly matching TRBD1 (5 bases). Germline V lookup: CDR1 GTSNPN, CDR2 SVGIG (reference sequence). The V end was cut by 2 bases, the J end by 3 bases, with 20 bases between. There are 16 residues in the CDR3. The CDR3 spells CAWSPGQGIPYYEQYF. CDR3 DNA (partial): TGTGCCTGGAGTCCCGGACAAGGGATCCCCTACTACGAG. The entire variable domain, with the rest obtained from reference TRBV30 and TRBJ2-7, is as follows: SQTIHQWPATLVQPVGSPLSLECTVEGTSNPNLYWYRQAAGRGLQLLFYSVGIGQISSEVPQNLSASRPQDRQFILSSKKLLLSDSGFYLCAWSPGQGIPYYEQYFGPGTRLTVT.

As regards this clone: One junction end disagrees with the germline gene, perhaps due to a read error. The DNA ends 3 residues before the CDR3 does, and the rest of the CDR3 is filled in from the germline J gene. The rearrangement uses TRBV19 and TRBJ2-3; 7 bases agree with TRBD1. The CDR3 sequence is 16 residues long. The germline V gene has CDR1 LNHDA and CDR2 SQIVND (reference sequence). The part of the CDR3 DNA that was read is TGTGCCAGTAGTCTAGACAGGGCTCCCCAACAAGAGACG. Its protein is CASSLDRAPQQET. The entire CDR3 sequence reads CASSLDRAPQQETQYF. Drawing the rest from reference TRBV19 and TRBJ2-3, the complete variable domain is DGGITQSPKYLFRKEGQNVTLSCEQNLNHDAMYWYRQDPGQGLRLIYYSQIVNDFQKGDIAEGYSVSREKKESFPLTVTSAQKNPTAFYLCASSLDRAPQQETQYFGPGTRLTVL.

This clone was detected many times. The sequence runs out 3 residues before the end of the CDR3; the remainder is reconstructed from the germline J gene. The genes are TRBV14 and TRBJ2-1; D possibly corresponds to TRBD2 (6 bases). CDR1 SGHDN and CDR2 FVKESK come from the germline V gene. V was trimmed by 6 bases and J by 9 bases, leaving 18 bases between them. This CDR3 comprises 14 residues. CDR3 in amino acids: CASSRFGGLSEQFF. CDR3 DNA (partial): TGTGCCAGCAGTCGATTTGGGGGGTTGAGTGAG.

The sample holds many counts of this clone. The missing CDR3 end, 3 residues past where the read stops, is filled in from the germline J gene. This rearrangement joins TRBV20-1 to TRBJ2-1; D is possibly TRBD1 (5 bases). This CDR3 is 15 amino acids long. In germline, CDR1 is DFQATT, CDR2 SNEGSKA (reference sequence). Trimming left V 1 base short and J 5 bases short, with 15 bases between. The covered CDR3 bases are TGCAGTGCTAGAGGTGGGGCTAGTTACCACAATGAG. It specifies CSARGGASYHNE. The complete CDR3 reads CSARGGASYHNEQFF.

This clone showed up many times. Read data end 3 residues before the CDR3 end; the end is taken from the germline J gene. The V call is TRBV5-6, the J call TRBJ2-1, with 7 bases aligning to TRBD1. The germline V gene has CDR1 SGHDT and CDR2 YYEEEE. The CDR3 is 14 amino acids. The V gene end was trimmed by 4 bases and the J gene end by 9 bases; junction bases not matched to a gene: 10. The CDR3 here is CASSLRLQGTEQFF. The sequenced CDR3 bases are TGTGCCAGCAGCCTAAGATTACAGGGGACTGAG.

This clone was picked up a small number of times. The read terminates 3 residues ahead of where the CDR3 ends, so the germline J gene completes it. The J gene is TRBJ2-2, the V gene TRBV19; D perhaps matches TRBD1 (6 bases). Germline-derived CDR1 and CDR2 are LNHDA and SQIVND (reference sequence). The CDR3 sequence is 15 residues long. CDR3 amino acids: CASMPGEAGANVLFF. CDR3 DNA (partial): TGTGCCAGTATGCCAGGGGAAGCTGGGGCCAACGTG.

At least ten counts were recorded for this clone. The CDR3 end lies 3 residues beyond the end of the read and is filled in from the germline J gene. This chain links TRBV2 with TRBJ2-4; either TRBD1 or TRBD2 may supply D (5 bases each). Trimming took off 6 bases at V and 1 base at J, with 10 bases between the two ends. From germline, CDR1 is SNHLY and CDR2 FYNNEI. The CDR3 extends over 14 amino acids. Partial CDR3 DNA: TGTGCCAGCAGGTTCAGGGAGGCCAAAAACATT. This gives the protein CASRFREAKNI. The full CDR3 is CASRFREAKNIQYF.

Ten or more counts support this clone. The read terminates 3 residues ahead of where the CDR3 ends, so the germline J gene completes it. The chain links TRBV4-2 to TRBJ1-1, with TRBD1 identical over 7 bases. CDR1 is LGHNA and CDR2 is YNFKEQ in the germline V gene. The junction had 10 bases not matched to a gene; V was cut back by 8 bases and J by 4 bases. This CDR3 region has 14 residues. CDR3 loop: CASDTSRDSTEAFF. The sequenced CDR3 bases are TGTGCCAGCGATACCTCAAGGGACAGCACTGAA.

This clone was observed a handful of times. With the read ending 3 residues before the CDR3 end, the germline J gene is used to fill in that end. The gene calls are TRBV18 and TRBJ1-6, with 10 nucleotides matching TRBD1. Germline V CDR1 and CDR2: KGHSH, LQKENI. The CDR3 extends over 16 amino acids. J was trimmed by 6 bases and V by 3 bases; bases with no gene match: 5. This chain's CDR3 is CASSPDRGPGNSPLHF. The CDR3 DNA, read in part, is TGTGCCAGCTCACCTGACAGGGGGCCGGGTAATTCACCC.

In this sample, this clone turned up many times. Read sequence stops 3 residues before the CDR3 end, and the germline J gene provides the missing end. This rearrangement joins TRBV19 to TRBJ2-5; 8 nucleotides line up with TRBD1. V gave up 5 bases and J gave up 7 bases; unmatched junction bases: 6. The V gene's germline CDR1 is LNHDA and CDR2 SQIVND (reference sequence). CDR3 length: 13 amino acids. CDR3 residues: CASSQDRVGTQYF. The covered CDR3 bases are TGTGCCAGTAGTCAGGACAGGGTGGGGACC.

This clone was counted at least ten times. The read comes to an end 3 residues before the CDR3 does, leaving the germline J gene to fill in the end. This chain uses TRBV7-9 with TRBJ1-1; D not resolved. This CDR3 spans 12 amino acids. V dropped 1 base and J dropped 6 bases, with 6 bases sitting between them. Germline lookup yields CDR1 SEHNR and CDR2 FQNEAQ (reference sequence). The sequenced part of the CDR3 DNA is TGTGCCAGCAGCTTAGTCGGGGCTGAA. Encoded protein: CASSLVGAE. The entire CDR3 sequence reads CASSLVGAEAFF. The variable domain in full, with the rest retrieved from reference TRBV7-9 and TRBJ1-1, is DTGVSQNPRHKITKRGQNVTFRCDPISEHNRLYWYRQTLGQGPEFLTYFQNEAQLEKSRLLSDRFSAERPKGSFSTLEIQRTEQGDSAMYLCASSLVGAEAFFGQGTRLTVV.

This clone came up many times. With the read ending 3 residues before the CDR3 end, the germline J gene is used to fill in that end. The rearrangement links TRBV20-1 to TRBJ2-1; D is uncertain. The V end lost 1 base, the J end lost 0 bases, and 10 bases lay between the germline ends. The CDR3 is 15 residues long. Germline lookup yields CDR1 DFQATT and CDR2 SNEGSKA (reference sequence). Incomplete CDR3 DNA: TGCAGTGCTAGAGCCCCATTCCCCTCCTACAATGAG. Its translation is CSARAPFPSYNE. The entire CDR3 sequence reads CSARAPFPSYNEQFF.

In this sample, this clone turned up many times. The read falls 3 residues short of the CDR3 end, and the missing part is taken from the germline J gene. The genes are TRBV20-1 and TRBJ1-6, with 7 bases aligning to TRBD1. The CDR3 is made up of 17 amino acids. CDR1 is DFQATT and CDR2 is SNEGSKA in the germline V gene (reference sequence). J lost 0 bases, V lost 4 bases, and 9 bases had no gene match. The CDR3 reads CSATSGTESSYNSPLHF. The sequenced CDR3 bases are TGCAGTGCTACCTCCGGGACAGAGAGCTCCTATAATTCACCC.

This clone has ten or more counts. One junction end disagrees with the germline gene, perhaps due to a read error. The CDR3 end is not reached by the read, which stops 3 residues before it; the germline J gene fills it in. The chain is built from TRBV20-1 and TRBJ2-2, with TRBD2 matching over 14 bases. The CDR3 has 20 amino acids. Germline values: CDR1 DFQATT, CDR2 SNEGSKA (reference sequence). Incomplete CDR3 DNA: TGCAGCGCTAGAGGAGGGACTAGCGGGAGAGCATACATCCCCACCGGGGAG. This encodes CSARGGTSGRAYIPTGE. The whole CDR3 sequence is CSARGGTSGRAYIPTGELFF.

Many counts were recorded for this clone. The sequence runs out 3 residues before the end of the CDR3; the remainder is reconstructed from the germline J gene. The gene calls are TRBV19 and TRBJ2-2, with a possible D match to TRBD1 (5 bases). Germline V lookup: CDR1 LNHDA, CDR2 SQIVND (reference sequence). The ends were cut back, 6 bases at V and 6 bases at J, with 11 bases in the middle. The CDR3 is made up of 13 amino acids. CDR3 DNA (partial): TGTGCCAGTAGGCAGGGTGGGGCCGGGGAG. Protein product: CASRQGGAGE. The whole CDR3 reads CASRQGGAGELFF.

This clone occurred many times. The CDR3 extends 3 residues past the end of the read, so its final part is completed from the germline J gene. The gene calls are TRBV18 and TRBJ2-7; D gene ambiguous. Germline CDR1 is KGHSH and CDR2 is LQKENI. This CDR3 has 15 residues. V was cut by 0 bases and J by 6 bases, with 15 bases left in between. CDR3 in amino acids: CASSPPSAFSGEQYF. The DNA read from the CDR3 is TGTGCCAGCTCACCACCGTCCGCGTTTTCGGGCGAG.

This clone was seen repeatedly, ten times or more. With the read ending 3 residues before the CDR3 end, the germline J gene is used to fill in that end. V usage is TRBV5-1 and J usage is TRBJ2-1, with D possibly TRBD2 on 5 matching bases. The CDR3 spans 13 residues. CDR1 SGHRS and CDR2 YFSETQ come from the germline V gene. V lost 7 bases and J lost 2, with 10 bases in between. The DNA read from the CDR3 is TGCGCCAGCGCGGGTGGCGCCTACAATGAG. It yields the protein CASAGGAYNE. The full CDR3 protein reads CASAGGAYNEQFF.

Comment on this clone: The read terminates 3 residues before the CDR3 end, so the remaining end is supplied by the germline J gene. The genes are TRBV7-9 and TRBJ2-7; 9 bases fit TRBD1. The CDR3 consists of 14 residues. Germline values: CDR1 SEHNR, CDR2 FQNEAQ (reference sequence). The J segment lost 5 bases and the V segment lost 2 bases, leaving 4 bases of the junction unmatched. CDR3 sequence: CASSLRTGVHEQYF. The sequenced CDR3 bases are TGTGCCAGCAGCTTACGGACAGGGGTGCACGAG.

At least ten counts were recorded for this clone. With the read ending 3 residues before the CDR3 end, the germline J gene is used to fill in that end. This rearrangement joins TRBV30 to TRBJ2-7; perhaps TRBD1 as D (6 bases). The V end was cut by 3 bases, the J end by 6 bases, with 9 bases between. The CDR3 is 11 amino acids. From germline, CDR1 is GTSNPN and CDR2 SVGIG (reference sequence). CDR3: CAWRRGTEQYF. The sequenced part of the CDR3 DNA is TGTGCCTGGAGAAGGGGGACCGAG.

This clone was observed at least ten times. Read sequence stops 3 residues before the CDR3 end, and the germline J gene provides the missing end. V usage is TRBV30 and J usage is TRBJ2-2, with D perhaps matching TRBD1 (6 bases). V lost 3 bases to trimming and J lost 4 bases, with 12 bases between them. This CDR3 spans 14 amino acids. From germline, CDR1 is GTSNPN and CDR2 SVGIG (reference sequence). The sequenced part of the CDR3 DNA is TGTGCCTGGAGGTGGGGGCTCGGCACCGGGGAG. Its translation is CAWRWGLGTGE. The whole CDR3 protein is CAWRWGLGTGELFF.

This clone came up many times. The CDR3 extends 3 residues past the end of the read, so its final part is completed from the germline J gene. This chain uses TRBV18 with TRBJ1-1, with 8 nucleotides matching TRBD1. Germline V lookup: CDR1 KGHSH, CDR2 LQKENI. The CDR3 loop spans 15 amino acids. Unmatched junction bases numbered 8, after V lost 5 bases and J lost 3 bases. The covered CDR3 bases are TGTGCCAGCTCATCGACAGGGGCTTTGGACACTGAA. Translated, it gives CASSSTGALDTE. The complete CDR3 protein is CASSSTGALDTEAFF.

This clone was observed at least ten times. The missing CDR3 end, 3 residues past where the read stops, is filled in from the germline J gene. The J gene is TRBJ2-1, the V gene TRBV20-1; TRBD2 matches 14 bases. The CDR3 length is 15 residues. V lost 6 bases to trimming and J lost 3 bases; unmatched junction nucleotides: 4. Germline CDR1 and CDR2: DFQATT and SNEGSKA (reference sequence). The DNA read from the CDR3 is TGCAGTGCCGGGGGACTAGCGGGAGTCTACAATGAG. Translation: CSAGGLAGVYNE. The CDR3 as a whole reads CSAGGLAGVYNEQFF.

This clone showed up many times. The DNA read from the CDR3 is TGTGCCAGCAGCCACCCCATCAGGGCTAGTAACGGGGAG. It is translated as CASSHPIRASNGE. The CDR3 in full is CASSHPIRASNGELFF. The V and J genes are TRBV7-6 and TRBJ2-2, with D possibly being TRBD1 (5 bases). Read coverage stops 3 residues before the CDR3 terminus; the germline J gene supplies the remainder. V was cut by 5 bases and J by 7 bases, with 20 bases left in between. Germline CDR1 SGHVS, CDR2 FNYEAQ. CDR3 length: 16 residues.

This clone was seen repeatedly, ten times or more. Read data end 3 residues before the CDR3 end; the end is taken from the germline J gene. The gene calls are TRBV7-2 and TRBJ1-1; D call uncertain. Per germline, CDR1 SGHTA and CDR2 FQGNSA. V lost 5 bases to trimming and J lost 7 bases, with 20 bases between them. The CDR3 is 15 amino acids. CDR3 in amino acids: CASSAEGWLEGEAFF. CDR3 DNA (partial): TGTGCCAGCAGCGCAGAGGGTTGGCTGGAGGGTGAA.

This clone showed up many times. The CDR3 extends 3 residues past the end of the read, so its final part is completed from the germline J gene. The V call is TRBV19, the J call TRBJ2-2; possible D gene TRBD1, 5 bases. The CDR3 length is 14 residues. Trimming shortened V by 4 bases and J by 1 base, and 7 bases separated the two germline ends. In germline, CDR1 is LNHDA, CDR2 SQIVND (reference sequence). The part of the CDR3 DNA that was read is TGTGCCAGTAGTACCGGACAGAACACCGGGGAG. Its translation: CASSTGQNTGE. The whole CDR3 protein reads CASSTGQNTGELFF.

This clone was observed at least ten times. From the germline J gene comes the end of the CDR3, since the read stops 3 residues before it. The gene calls are TRBV20-1 and TRBJ2-5, with TRBD1 matching over 7 bases. Germline lookup yields CDR1 DFQATT and CDR2 SNEGSKA (reference sequence). V dropped 6 bases and J dropped 7; count of bases not matched to a gene: 5. This CDR3 is 11 amino acids long. Incomplete CDR3 DNA: TGCAGTGCGAGACAGGGTTGGACC. This encodes CSARQGWT. The complete CDR3 sequence is CSARQGWTQYF.

This clone was found many times. The read halts 3 residues ahead of the CDR3 end, with the missing end drawn from the germline J gene. The gene calls are TRBV5-1 and TRBJ1-4; D remains ambiguous. This CDR3 has 15 residues. Trimming stripped 4 bases from V and 0 bases from J, with 10 bases between. CDR1 SGHRS and CDR2 YFSETQ come from the germline V gene. CDR3 DNA, as far as it was read: TGCGCCAGCAGCCTGAACAGTGCAACTAATGAAAAA. This sequence encodes CASSLNSATNEK. In full, the CDR3 reads CASSLNSATNEKLFF. Looking up the rest from reference TRBV5-1 and TRBJ1-4 gives the full variable domain: KAGVTQTPRYLIKTRGQQVTLSCSPISGHRSVSWYQQTPGQGLQFLFEYFSETQRNKGNFPGRFSGRQFSNSRSEMNVSTLELGDSALYLCASSLNSATNEKLFFGSGTQLSVL.

This clone was detected ten times or more. The read gets to within 3 residues of the CDR3 end, and the germline J gene fills in the rest. The V gene is TRBV20-1, the J gene TRBJ2-1, with 14 bases matching TRBD2. This CDR3 is 15 amino acids long. V was clipped by 2 bases and J by 8 bases; unmatched bases: 5. Germline CDR1 and CDR2: DFQATT and SNEGSKA (reference sequence). Incomplete CDR3 DNA: TGCAGTGCTAGAAGGACTAGCGGGAGGAAGGATGAG. Its translation: CSARRTSGRKDE. The complete CDR3 protein is CSARRTSGRKDEQFF.

This clone has a count of ten or more. Read sequence stops 3 residues before the CDR3 end, and the germline J gene provides the missing end. The gene calls are TRBV7-9 and TRBJ1-1; TRBD1 is a possible D gene (5 bases). Trimming left V 0 bases short and J 7 bases short, with 9 bases between. Germline values: CDR1 SEHNR, CDR2 FQNEAQ (reference sequence). The CDR3 contains 13 residues. The covered CDR3 bases are TGTGCCAGCAGCTTAGCGCAGGGTGTTGAA. Translating it yields CASSLAQGVE. The full CDR3 protein reads CASSLAQGVEAFF.

The sample holds many counts of this clone. The read ends 3 residues early relative to the CDR3; the germline J gene fills the gap. The rearrangement uses TRBV20-1 and TRBJ2-3; 13 positions agree with TRBD2. This CDR3 has 15 amino acids. From germline, CDR1 is DFQATT and CDR2 SNEGSKA (reference sequence). V shed 3 bases and J 5 bases; nucleotides not matched to a gene: 5. The CDR3 here is CSARGTSGILDTQYF. The CDR3 bases that were read are TGCAGTGCTAGGGGGACTAGCGGGATTCTAGATACG.

Regarding this clone: The read finishes 3 residues shy of the CDR3 end, and the germline J gene is used to complete it. The chain links TRBV7-8 to TRBJ2-1; TRBD1 aligns across 7 bases. The CDR3 is made up of 14 amino acids. Unmatched junction bases numbered 3, after V lost 4 bases and J lost 3 bases. The germline V gene encodes CDR1 SGHVS and CDR2 FQNEAQ. CDR3 DNA, as far as it was read: TGTGCCAGCAGCTCGTGGACAGGCTACAATGAG. It specifies CASSSWTGYNE. The whole CDR3 sequence reads CASSSWTGYNEQFF. Variable domain in full (rest from reference TRBV7-8 and TRBJ2-1): GAGVSQSPRYKVAKRGQDVALRCDPISGHVSLFWYQQALGQGPEFLTYFQNEAQLDKSGLPSDRFFAERPEGSVSTLKIQRTQQEDSAVYLCASSSWTGYNEQFFGPGTRLTVL.

This clone was seen at least ten times. CDR3 DNA, as far as it was read: TGTGCCTGGAGTGTTAGTCTAGGACAGACCTACGAG. Protein sequence: CAWSVSLGQTYE. Given in full, the CDR3 is CAWSVSLGQTYEQYF. The chain has TRBV30 and TRBJ2-7; D is perhaps TRBD1 (6 bases). The CDR3 end is not reached by the read, which stops 3 residues before it; the germline J gene fills it in. Looked up from germline, CDR1 is GTSNPN and CDR2 is SVGIG (reference sequence). The CDR3 covers 15 residues. V was clipped by 0 bases and J by 2 bases, with 14 bases between them.